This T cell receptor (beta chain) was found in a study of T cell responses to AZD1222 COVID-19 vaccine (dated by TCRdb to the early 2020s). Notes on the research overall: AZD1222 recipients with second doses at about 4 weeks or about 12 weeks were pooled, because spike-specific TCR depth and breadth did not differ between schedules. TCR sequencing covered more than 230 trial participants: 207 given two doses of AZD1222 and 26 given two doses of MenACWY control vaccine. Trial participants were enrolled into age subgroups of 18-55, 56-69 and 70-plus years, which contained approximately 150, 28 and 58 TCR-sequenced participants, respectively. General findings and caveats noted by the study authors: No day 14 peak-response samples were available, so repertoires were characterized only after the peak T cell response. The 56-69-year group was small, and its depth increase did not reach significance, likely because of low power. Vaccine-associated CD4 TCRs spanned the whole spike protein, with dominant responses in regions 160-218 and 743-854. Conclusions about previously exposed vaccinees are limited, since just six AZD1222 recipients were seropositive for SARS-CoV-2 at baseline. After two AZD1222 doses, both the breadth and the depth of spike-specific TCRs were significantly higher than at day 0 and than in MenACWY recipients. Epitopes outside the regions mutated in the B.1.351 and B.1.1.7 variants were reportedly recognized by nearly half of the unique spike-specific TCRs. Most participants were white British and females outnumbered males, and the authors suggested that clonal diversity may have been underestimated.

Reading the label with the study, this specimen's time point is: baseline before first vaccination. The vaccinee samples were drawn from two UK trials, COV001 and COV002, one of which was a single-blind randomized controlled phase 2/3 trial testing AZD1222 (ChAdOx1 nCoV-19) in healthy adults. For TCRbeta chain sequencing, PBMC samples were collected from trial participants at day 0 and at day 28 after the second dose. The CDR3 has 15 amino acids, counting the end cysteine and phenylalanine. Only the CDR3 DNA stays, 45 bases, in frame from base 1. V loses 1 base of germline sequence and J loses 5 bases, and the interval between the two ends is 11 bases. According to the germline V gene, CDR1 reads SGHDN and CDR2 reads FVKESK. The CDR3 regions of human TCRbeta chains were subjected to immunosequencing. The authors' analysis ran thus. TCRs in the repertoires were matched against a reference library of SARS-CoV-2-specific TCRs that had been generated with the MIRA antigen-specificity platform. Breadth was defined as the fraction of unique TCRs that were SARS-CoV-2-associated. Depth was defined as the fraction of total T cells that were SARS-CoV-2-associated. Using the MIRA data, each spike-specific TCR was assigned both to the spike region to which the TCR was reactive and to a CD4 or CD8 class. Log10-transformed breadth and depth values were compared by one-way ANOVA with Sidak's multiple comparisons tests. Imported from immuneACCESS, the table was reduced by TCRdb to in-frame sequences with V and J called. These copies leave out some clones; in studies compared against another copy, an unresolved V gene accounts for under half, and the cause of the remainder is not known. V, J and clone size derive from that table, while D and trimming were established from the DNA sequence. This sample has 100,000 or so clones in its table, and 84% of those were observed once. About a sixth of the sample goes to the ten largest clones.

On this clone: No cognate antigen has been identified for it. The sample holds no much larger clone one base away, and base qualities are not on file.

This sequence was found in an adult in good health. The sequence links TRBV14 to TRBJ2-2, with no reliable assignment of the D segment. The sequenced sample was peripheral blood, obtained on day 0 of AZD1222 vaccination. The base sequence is TGTGCCAGCAGCCAAGCCCCTTTATGGACCGGGGAGCTGTTTTTT. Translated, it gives CASSQAPLWTGELFF.